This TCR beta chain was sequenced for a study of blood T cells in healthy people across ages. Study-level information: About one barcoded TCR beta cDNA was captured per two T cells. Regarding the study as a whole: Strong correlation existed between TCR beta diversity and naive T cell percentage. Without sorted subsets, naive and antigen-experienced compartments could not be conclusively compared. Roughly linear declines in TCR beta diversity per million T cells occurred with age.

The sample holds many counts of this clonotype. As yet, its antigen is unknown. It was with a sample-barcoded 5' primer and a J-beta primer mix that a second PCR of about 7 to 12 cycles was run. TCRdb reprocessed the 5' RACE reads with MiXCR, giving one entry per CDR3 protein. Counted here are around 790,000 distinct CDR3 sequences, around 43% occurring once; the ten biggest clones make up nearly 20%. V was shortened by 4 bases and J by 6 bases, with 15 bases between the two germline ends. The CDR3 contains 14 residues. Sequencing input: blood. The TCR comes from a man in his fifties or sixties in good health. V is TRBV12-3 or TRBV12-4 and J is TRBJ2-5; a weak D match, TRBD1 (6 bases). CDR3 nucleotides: TGTGCCAGCAGTTCTGTGGGACAAAAAAAGACCCAGTACTTC. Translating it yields CASSSVGQKKTQYF.